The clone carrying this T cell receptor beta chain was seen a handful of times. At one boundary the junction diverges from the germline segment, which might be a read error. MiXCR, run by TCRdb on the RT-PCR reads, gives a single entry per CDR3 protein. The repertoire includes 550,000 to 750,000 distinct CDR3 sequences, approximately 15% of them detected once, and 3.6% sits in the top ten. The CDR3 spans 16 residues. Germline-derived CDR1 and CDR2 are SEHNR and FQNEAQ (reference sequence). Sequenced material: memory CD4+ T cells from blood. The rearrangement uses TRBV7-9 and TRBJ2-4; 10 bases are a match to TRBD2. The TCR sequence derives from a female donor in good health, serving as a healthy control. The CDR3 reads CASTATSGTPSFIQYF. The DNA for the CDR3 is TGTGCGAGCACCGCTACTAGCGGGACCCCCTCCTTCATTCAGTACTTC.